This T cell receptor beta chain came from a study of shared clonotypes between healthy human individuals. The CDR3 spans 15 residues. CDR1 and CDR2 from the germline V gene are SNHLY and FYNNEI. The V end was cut by 6 bases, the J end by 1 base, with 15 bases between. Naive CD8 cells, CD45RO-negative and positively selected for CCR7, excluded terminally differentiated effector memory CD45RA+ cells. Some clones are missing from TCRdb's copy, which holds only in-frame ones; the method was immunoSEQ multiplex PCR. The sample has about 2.2 million clones, 85% to 95% seen once; the top ten hold around 1.7%. About this clone: Its antigen is undetermined.

Broader study findings: Richness estimates generally favored naive over memory subsets.

The V and J genes are TRBV2 and TRBJ1-2; maybe TRBD1 (6 bases). The material sequenced was naive CD8+ T cells from PBMCs. The receptor's source is a man aged 18 to 29 in good health. Some clones in this sample may be carry-over from other donors' samples. The CDR3 loop is CASRIWDIGNYGYTF. The CDR3 region has the DNA TGTGCCAGCAGGATATGGGACATCGGTAACTATGGCTACACCTTC.